This passage covers 31 T cell receptor beta chains from one sample sequenced in a study of blood T cell repertoires in COVID-19. The repertoire was sequenced with immunoSEQ multiplex PCR; TCRdb's copy has only in-frame clones and lacks some. This sample has more than 150,000 clones, with 80% found just once. Specimen: PBMCs or T cells enriched from blood (not recorded which). Every receptor here comes from a man aged 55 to 70 who had been exposed to COVID-19.

The chain links TRBV29-1 to TRBJ2-1; D possibly corresponds to TRBD2 (6 bases). The CDR3 length is 14 residues. The V end lost 4 bases, the J end lost 0 bases, and 10 bases lay between the germline ends. Germline values: CDR1 SQVTM, CDR2 ANQGSEA. CDR3 loop: CSVVRGDSYNEQFF. The CDR3 coding sequence is TGCAGCGTTGTGCGCGGGGACTCCTACAATGAGCAGTTCTTC.

The rearrangement links TRBV30 to TRBJ2-7; TRBD1 is a possible D gene (6 bases). Trimming shortened V by 1 base and J by 1 base, and 14 bases separated the two germline ends. The germline V gene encodes CDR1 GTSNPN and CDR2 SVGIG (reference sequence). The CDR3 sequence is 15 residues long. CDR3 protein: CAWSGGQVPSYEQYF. The CDR3 nucleotides read TGTGCCTGGAGTGGGGGGCAGGTACCTTCCTACGAGCAGTACTTC.

The chain joins TRBV7-9 to TRBJ2-2; possibly TRBD1 for D (6 bases). The CDR3 spans 14 residues. In germline, CDR1 is SEHNR, CDR2 FQNEAQ (reference sequence). V was pared by 2 bases and J by 5 bases, with 9 bases between. This CDR3 reads CASSLSRGTGELFF. CDR3 sequence (DNA): TGTGCCAGCAGCTTAAGCAGGGGTACCGGGGAGCTGTTTTTT.

This chain connects TRBV19 to TRBJ1-3; tentative D call: TRBD1 (6 bases). This CDR3 has 17 residues. Germline V lookup: CDR1 LNHDA, CDR2 SQIVND (reference sequence). Trimming shortened V by 6 bases and J by 4 bases, and 22 bases separated the two germline ends. The CDR3 loop reads CASRRGTTDRMGNTIYF. Written as DNA, the CDR3 is TGTGCCAGTAGGAGGGGAACCACTGACAGGATGGGAAACACCATATATTTT.

There are a few counts of this clone. This chain uses TRBV4-1 with TRBJ1-1, with D unclear. V was pared by 4 bases and J by 0 bases, with 9 bases between. Germline V gene sequence: CDR1 MGHRA, CDR2 YSYEKL. The CDR3 length is 14 residues. CDR3 DNA sequence: TGCGCCAGCAGCCCGCGTGACATGAACACTGAAGCTTTCTTT. This encodes CASSPRDMNTEAFF.

The rearrangement links TRBV29-1 to TRBJ1-1, with D possibly TRBD1 on 5 matching bases. V lost 3 bases and J lost 3, with 11 bases in between. From germline, CDR1 is SQVTM and CDR2 ANQGSEA. The CDR3 sequence is 13 residues long. The CDR3 region has the DNA TGCAGCGTTGAGGGCAGGGTGCACACTGAAGCTTTCTTT. Translation: CSVEGRVHTEAFF.

J is TRBJ1-5 and V is TRBV14, with TRBD1 matching 8 bases. The CDR3 runs 13 residues. The V gene's germline CDR1 is SGHDN and CDR2 FVKESK. J was trimmed by 12 bases and V by 3 bases; bases with no gene match: 7. CDR3 in DNA: TGTGCCAGCAGCCACCGAACAGGGGGGCACCAGCATTTT. This sequence encodes CASSHRTGGHQHF.

The J gene is TRBJ1-5, the V gene TRBV19; D gene uncertain. The CDR3 loop spans 14 amino acids. CDR1 LNHDA and CDR2 SQIVND come from the germline V gene (reference sequence). V shed 6 bases and J shed 0 bases, with 9 bases lying between them. Written as DNA, the CDR3 is TGTGCCAGTAGACACACCGTTAGCAATCAGCCCCAGCATTTT. The encoded protein is CASRHTVSNQPQHF.

The chain links TRBV11-1 to TRBJ2-2, with TRBD1 as a possible D gene (6 bases). This CDR3 is 15 amino acids long. Trimming took off 5 bases at V and 3 bases at J, with 13 bases between the two ends. Germline CDR1 is SGHAT and CDR2 is FQDESV (reference sequence). The CDR3 nucleotides read TGTGCCAGCAGCCCACGGGACACAGACACCGGGGAGCTGTTTTTT. This sequence encodes CASSPRDTDTGELFF.

The CDR3 protein is CASRLPPASGSSYNEQFF. The CDR3 DNA follows: TGTGCAAGTCGCTTACCCCCAGCTAGCGGGAGCTCCTACAATGAGCAGTTCTTC. The chain couples TRBV12-2 to TRBJ2-1; TRBD2, the table's D call, was not compared with the DNA. TRBV12-2 is an annotated pseudogene. The CDR3 is 18 amino acids.

The V gene is TRBV27, the J gene TRBJ2-7; 7 nucleotides agree with TRBD2. Looked up from germline, CDR1 is MNHEY and CDR2 is SMNVEV (reference sequence). The CDR3 consists of 15 residues. J was trimmed by 3 bases and V by 6 bases; bases with no gene match: 11. CDR3 loop: CASSQPRDYLYEQYF. Here the CDR3 DNA reads TGTGCCAGCAGCCAACCTAGGGACTACCTCTACGAGCAGTACTTC.

The gene calls are TRBV5-6 and TRBJ2-7; D gene unclear. Trimming stripped 0 bases from V and 4 bases from J, with 5 bases between. The germline CDR1 and CDR2 sequences are SGHDT and YYEEEE. The CDR3 covers 12 residues. The CDR3: CASSLASYEQYF. CDR3 coding DNA: TGTGCCAGCAGCTTGGCCAGTTACGAGCAGTACTTC.

This clone was counted once. The chain joins TRBV30 to TRBJ2-7; maybe TRBD1 (5 bases). Deletions cut 3 bases from V and 4 bases from J, with 7 bases between. CDR3 length: 11 amino acids. Germline V lookup: CDR1 GTSNPN, CDR2 SVGIG (reference sequence). The CDR3 region is CAWRGEYEQYF. The CDR3 DNA sequence: TGTGCCTGGAGAGGGGAATACGAGCAGTACTTC.

This chain uses TRBV6-2 or TRBV6-3 with TRBJ1-3; D unresolved. Between the trimmed V and J ends, which lost 0 bases and 0 bases, there was a span of 6 bases. The CDR3 extends over 15 amino acids. Germline CDR1 is MNHEY and CDR2 is SVGEGT. The CDR3 reads CASSYSGDSGNTIYF. For the CDR3, the DNA is TGTGCCAGCAGTTACTCGGGAGACTCTGGAAACACCATATATTTT.

The rearrangement uses TRBV5-1 and TRBJ2-3; 8 positions agree with TRBD2. The CDR3 is 15 residues long. Germline CDR1 reads SGHRS; CDR2 reads YFSETQ. The V gene end was trimmed by 6 bases and the J gene end by 5 bases; junction bases not matched to a gene: 11. The CDR3 DNA sequence: TGCGCCAGCAAAGGGCGGGAGGATCTGATAGATACGCAGTATTTT. As protein: CASKGREDLIDTQYF.

In DNA, the CDR3 is TGTGCCAGCAGCCAAGAAGCTTGGGGAAACACCATATATTTT. This translates into CASSQEAWGNTIYF. The chain joins TRBV4-2 to TRBJ1-3; D gene unclear. This CDR3 region has 14 residues. Germline V gene data show CDR1 as LGHNA and CDR2 as YNFKEQ. Trimming left V 0 bases short and J 4 bases short, with 7 bases between.

The rearrangement uses TRBV4-3 and TRBJ2-1, with D possibly being TRBD2 (6 bases). This CDR3 region has 15 residues. The V end lost 0 bases, the J end lost 9 bases, and 15 bases lay between the germline ends. Germline V CDR1 and CDR2: LGHNA, YSLEER. The CDR3 region is CASSQDPGERGEQFF. The CDR3 DNA reads TGCGCCAGCAGCCAAGATCCGGGGGAGAGGGGTGAGCAGTTCTTC.

The chain has TRBV19 and TRBJ1-2, with 9 bases lining up with TRBD1. CDR1 is LNHDA and CDR2 is SQIVND in the germline V gene (reference sequence). This CDR3 contains 15 residues. Trimming cost V 0 bases and J 7 bases; bases outside gene matches: 6. The DNA for the CDR3 is TGTGCCAGTAGTATAGATGGACAGGGGCTGGCTGGCTACACCTTC. This translates into CASSIDGQGLAGYTF.

This clone occurred a few times. J is TRBJ1-1 and V is TRBV5-1; D remains ambiguous. Germline V gene sequence: CDR1 SGHRS, CDR2 YFSETQ. V lost 0 bases to trimming and J lost 1 base, with 7 bases between them. The CDR3 extends over 14 amino acids. The CDR3 sequence: CASSLASGNTEAFF. The CDR3 DNA is TGCGCCAGCAGCTTGGCCTCGGGGAACACTGAAGCTTTCTTT.

The gene calls are TRBV6-5 and TRBJ2-3; TRBD2 matches at 7 bases. Looked up from germline, CDR1 is MNHEY and CDR2 is SVGAGI. After removal of 4 bases from V and 8 bases from J, the junction contained 9 bases not matched to a gene. This CDR3 region has 14 residues. The CDR3 here is CASSLSGTFGTQYF. CDR3 DNA sequence: TGTGCCAGCAGTTTAAGCGGGACTTTCGGTACGCAGTATTTT.

This chain connects TRBV7-8 to TRBJ1-1; D unclear. Trimming cost V 2 bases and J 0 bases, with 10 bases left between them. The length of the CDR3 is 15 residues. CDR1 SGHVS and CDR2 FQNEAQ come from the germline V gene. The CDR3 loop reads CASSLFGDLNTEAFF. DNA of the CDR3: TGTGCCAGCAGCTTATTTGGAGACCTGAACACTGAAGCTTTCTTT.

The rearrangement uses TRBV6-1 and TRBJ1-1, with a weak D call TRBD1 (6 bases). V was pared by 1 base and J by 10 bases, with 13 bases between. Germline values: CDR1 MNHNS, CDR2 SASEGT. The CDR3 is 13 amino acids. The CDR3 DNA reads TGTGCCAGCAGTGAAGGTGTACAGGGCGTAGCTTTCTTT. Encoded protein: CASSEGVQGVAFF.

The sample holds a few counts of this clone. The gene calls are TRBV6-5 and TRBJ1-5; TRBD1 matches 7 bases. The CDR3 runs 15 residues. The V and J ends lost 6 bases and 0 bases, in that order; junction bases with no gene match: 5. Looked up from germline, CDR1 is MNHEY and CDR2 is SVGAGI. CDR3: CASSVGQFSNQPQHF. In DNA, the CDR3 is TGTGCCAGCAGCGTGGGACAGTTTAGCAATCAGCCCCAGCATTTT.

This chain uses TRBV6-5 with TRBJ1-1, with a weak D call TRBD1 (6 bases). The V and J ends lost 6 bases and 4 bases respectively, with 15 bases between them. The CDR3 consists of 14 residues. Germline loops: CDR1 MNHEY, CDR2 SVGAGI. CDR3 in DNA: TGTGCCAGCAGGCCGATGGGGGGGGCCACTGAAGCTTTCTTT. Amino acids: CASRPMGGATEAFF.

Here the CDR3 reads CASSSGRTDIYEQYF. CDR3 DNA sequence: TGTGCCAGCAGCTCCGGGAGAACGGACATCTACGAGCAGTACTTC. The chain recombines TRBV7-3 with TRBJ2-7; D is possibly TRBD2 (6 bases). V was shortened by 4 bases and J by 3 bases, with 16 bases between the two germline ends. CDR3 length equals 15 residues. The germline CDR1 and CDR2 sequences are SGHTA and FQGTGA.

V usage is TRBV5-6 and J usage is TRBJ2-5; D gene unclear. The CDR3 totals 13 residues. With 7 bases removed from V and 2 bases from J, the gap between germline ends came to 12 bases. Per germline, CDR1 SGHDT and CDR2 YYEEEE. DNA for the CDR3: TGTGCCAGCGGGTGGGCATCTCAAGAGACCCAGTACTTC. It is translated as CASGWASQETQYF.

The chain has TRBV3-1 (or the pseudogene TRBV3-2) and TRBJ1-3, with D tentatively TRBD1 (5 bases). With 5 bases removed from V and 2 bases from J, the gap between germline ends came to 13 bases. Germline V gives CDR1 LGHDT, CDR2 YNNKEL (reference sequence). This CDR3 has 15 residues. The CDR3, as DNA: TGTGCCAGCAGCTTCGAAGGACACCCTGGAAACACCATATATTTT. Protein: CASSFEGHPGNTIYF.

This chain connects TRBV4-1 to TRBJ2-3; TRBD1 agrees at 7 bases. The CDR3 extends over 16 amino acids. The V segment lost 4 bases and the J segment 0 bases; nucleotides outside the gene matches: 7. Germline assignment: CDR1 MGHRA and CDR2 YSYEKL. CDR3 in amino acids: CASSPQTGFSTDTQYF. In DNA, the CDR3 is TGCGCCAGCAGCCCCCAGACAGGGTTCAGCACAGATACGCAGTATTTT.

The CDR3 region is CASSGGSGTRSTDTQYF. CDR3 DNA: TGTGCCAGCAGCGGAGGATCCGGGACTCGTAGCACAGATACGCAGTATTTT. The gene calls are TRBV5-6 and TRBJ2-3; maybe TRBD2 (6 bases). V gave up 4 bases and J gave up 0 bases, with 18 bases separating them. The CDR3 sequence is 17 residues long. Looked up from germline, CDR1 is SGHDT and CDR2 is YYEEEE. The full variable domain, with the rest looked up from reference TRBV5-6 and TRBJ2-3, is DAGVTQSPTHLIKTRGQQVTLRCSPKSGHDTVSWYQQALGQGPQFIFQYYEEEERQRGNFPDRFSGHQFPNYSSELNVNALLLGDSALYLCASSGGSGTRSTDTQYFGPGTRLTVL.

The chain combines TRBV18 with TRBJ2-5, with no clear D. V lost 5 bases and J 5 bases, leaving 9 bases between the germline ends. Germline CDR1 reads KGHSH; CDR2 reads LQKENI. The CDR3 length is 12 residues. The CDR3: CASSVTRETQYF. CDR3 coding DNA: TGTGCCAGCTCAGTGACAAGGGAGACCCAGTACTTC.

The rearrangement joins TRBV7-8 to TRBJ2-2, with 9 positions matching TRBD1. With 5 bases clipped from V and 4 bases from J, the junction kept 14 bases outside the gene matches. There are 18 residues in the CDR3. Germline values: CDR1 SGHVS, CDR2 FQNEAQ. In DNA form, the CDR3 reads TGTGCCAGCAGCCCCCGGATGATCCGGGGACAGGGCACCGGGGAGCTGTTTTTT. Translating gives CASSPRMIRGQGTGELFF.